This entry lists 18 T cell receptor beta chains sequenced from one sample in a study of blood T cells in healthy people across ages. It was with a sample-barcoded 5' primer and a J-beta primer mix that a second PCR of roughly 7 to 12 cycles was run. TCRdb passed the 5' RACE reads through MiXCR, listing each CDR3 protein once. The sample has 1.5 million to 2 million distinct CDR3 sequences; about 49% are singletons. Sequencing was carried out using blood. These receptors all come from a woman in her thirties or forties in good health.

The V and J genes are TRBV28 and TRBJ1-2; D is unresolved. With 3 bases removed from V and 6 bases from J, the gap between germline ends came to 14 bases. This CDR3 is built from 14 residues. CDR1 and CDR2 (germline): MDHEN, SYDVKM. The CDR3 sequence: CASSFLGNVHGYTF. The CDR3 bases are TGTGCCAGCAGTTTCCTCGGAAATGTACATGGCTACACCTTC.

The chain recombines TRBV29-1 with TRBJ2-2; perhaps TRBD1 as D (5 bases). This CDR3 is built from 11 residues. The ends were cut back, 7 bases at V and 4 bases at J, with 7 bases in the middle. Germline CDR1 is SQVTM and CDR2 is ANQGSEA. The CDR3 DNA is TGCAGCGCAGGGTTCACCGGGGAGCTGTTTTTT. Amino acid sequence: CSAGFTGELFF.

The chain carries TRBV20-1 and TRBJ2-5, with no clear D. With the DNA end fitting TRBJ2-7 better, the J assignment may be wrong. The CDR3 has 13 residues. Germline V gene lookup returns CDR1 DFQATT and CDR2 SNEGSKA (reference sequence). CDR3 region: CSAPSRNYLEQYF. The CDR3 DNA reads TGCAGTGCTCCATCACGGAACTATCTCGAGCAGTACTTC.

This clonotype was seen more than once but under ten times. Its ends do not fully match the called genes, so a read error is possible. Here the CDR3 DNA reads TGTGCCAGCAGTTTGGTGGGGGGGCACGACCAGTACTTC. The encoded protein is CASSLVGGHDQYF. The V and J genes are TRBV27 and TRBJ2-7, with D possibly TRBD2 on 7 matching bases. The CDR3 is 13 residues long. Germline CDR1 MNHEY, CDR2 SMNVEV (reference sequence).

The sample holds a few counts of this clonotype. This rearrangement joins TRBV12-3 or TRBV12-4 to TRBJ2-1; the match to TRBD2 covers 14 bases. V shed 1 base and J 6 bases; nucleotides not matched to a gene: 2. CDR3 length: 16 amino acids. CDR3 sequence reads: CASSLEGLAGANEQFF. In DNA form, the CDR3 reads TGTGCCAGCAGTTTAGAGGGACTAGCGGGGGCCAATGAGCAGTTCTTC.

V is TRBV28 and J is TRBJ1-5, with 8 bases fitting TRBD1. Per germline, CDR1 MDHEN and CDR2 SYDVKM. The CDR3 has 15 amino acids. The V and J ends lost 8 bases and 2 bases, in that order; junction bases with no gene match: 8. CDR3 sequence reads: CASLSGGQGNQPQHF. CDR3 bases: TGTGCCAGCCTGTCAGGGGGCCAGGGCAATCAGCCCCAGCATTTT.

Worth noting for this clonotype: Germline and junction disagree at one end, which may indicate a read error. The rearrangement uses TRBV27 and TRBJ1-2; no reliable D call. In germline, CDR1 is MNHEY, CDR2 SMNVEV (reference sequence). The CDR3 spans 15 residues. The CDR3 region has the DNA TGTGCCTGCAGTTTATCGGGAGGGAGCGACTATGGCTACACCTTC. The encoded protein is CACSLSGGSDYGYTF.

The chain joins TRBV10-3 to TRBJ1-4, with D possibly TRBD1 on 5 matching bases. V was shortened by 4 bases and J by 5 bases, with 14 bases between the two germline ends. The germline V gene has CDR1 ENHRY and CDR2 SYGVKD. The CDR3 is 15 residues long. Here the CDR3 DNA reads TGTGCCATCAGTGTTTCGGGACGGCCGAATGAAAAACTGTTTTTT. Residues: CAISVSGRPNEKLFF.

The genes are TRBV4-1 and TRBJ1-5, with D unresolved. Germline assignment: CDR1 MGHRA and CDR2 YSYEKL. The CDR3 is 18 amino acids. Trimming cost V 0 bases and J 4 bases, with 19 bases left between them. CDR3 protein: CASSQDEAALEWNQPQHF. In DNA form, the CDR3 reads TGCGCCAGCAGCCAAGATGAGGCAGCTCTCGAATGGAATCAGCCCCAGCATTTT.

The rearrangement joins TRBV5-8 to TRBJ2-1; D possibly corresponds to TRBD2 (6 bases). The CDR3 length is 16 residues. Germline CDR1 is SGHTS and CDR2 is YDEGEE. V dropped 0 bases and J dropped 7 bases, with 17 bases sitting between them. CDR3 nucleotides: TGTGCCAGCAGCTTGGCGTGGGCTCCCCTAGCGAATGAGCAGTTCTTC. Translation gives CASSLAWAPLANEQFF.

This chain uses TRBV7-8 with TRBJ1-6; D gene unclear. The CDR3 contains 20 residues. Deletions cut 1 base from V and 10 bases from J, with 29 bases between. CDR1 is SGHVS, CDR2 FQNEAQ, per germline. Here the CDR3 reads CASSLVTASAPPKVSSPLHF. The CDR3 DNA follows: TGTGCCAGCAGCTTAGTTACGGCGTCAGCTCCCCCTAAAGTGTCATCACCCCTCCACTTT.

The V and J genes are TRBV6-5 and TRBJ2-5; D not resolved. V lost 5 bases to trimming and J lost 11 bases, with 18 bases between them. Germline CDR1 reads MNHEY; CDR2 reads SVGAGI. The CDR3 covers 13 residues. The CDR3 nucleotides read TGTGCCAGCAGTATCGGGCACTACAATGAGCAGTACTTC. Protein sequence: CASSIGHYNEQYF.

Only a few counts were recorded for this clonotype. The rearrangement joins TRBV29-1 to TRBJ1-1; D is undetermined. Per germline, CDR1 SQVTM and CDR2 ANQGSEA. The CDR3 has 13 amino acids. Deletions cut 6 bases from V and 4 bases from J, with 15 bases between. The CDR3 DNA reads TGCAGCGTAGTAGTTGGGTTCGGCACTGAAGCTTTCTTT. Its protein product is CSVVVGFGTEAFF.

This clonotype was seen a handful of times. V is TRBV15 and J is TRBJ2-1, with 11 nucleotides matching TRBD1. This CDR3 comprises 16 residues. CDR1 and CDR2 (germline): LNHNV, YYDKDF (reference sequence). V gave up 3 bases and J gave up 4 bases; unmatched junction bases: 5. The CDR3 bases are TGTGCCACCAGCAGGAAAGGACAGGGGGCATACAATGAGCAGTTCTTC. It specifies CATSRKGQGAYNEQFF.

Points on this clonotype: Given a much more abundant clone one base away, this may be a read error. The chain carries TRBV6-1 and TRBJ2-1; D is possibly TRBD1 or TRBD2 (5 bases each). With the DNA end fitting TRBJ2-7 better, the J assignment may be wrong. The CDR3 length is 13 residues. Germline V gene lookup returns CDR1 MNHNS and CDR2 SASEGT. In DNA form, the CDR3 reads TGTGCCAGCAGCCCTCGGGGCTACAATGAGCAGTACTTC. It is translated as CASSPRGYNEQYF.

V usage is TRBV7-8 and J usage is TRBJ1-2; the D is unclear. Germline values: CDR1 SGHVS, CDR2 FQNEAQ. The CDR3 contains 13 residues. V lost 5 bases to trimming and J lost 4 bases, with 11 bases between them. The CDR3 loop reads CASSQGSPYGYTF. CDR3 sequence (DNA): TGTGCCAGCAGCCAAGGGAGTCCCTATGGCTACACCTTC.

This sequence joins TRBV10-3 and TRBJ2-1; D remains ambiguous. With 0 bases removed from V and 2 bases from J, the gap between germline ends came to 5 bases. Looked up from germline, CDR1 is ENHRY and CDR2 is SYGVKD. The CDR3 has 14 amino acids. The chain's CDR3 is CAISESGTYNEQFF. The DNA for the CDR3 is TGTGCCATCAGTGAGTCTGGCACCTACAATGAGCAGTTCTTC.

This clonotype appeared a few times. The chain links TRBV7-2 to TRBJ2-3; no firm D call. Between the trimmed V and J ends, which lost 5 bases and 4 bases, there was a span of 19 bases. Germline loops: CDR1 SGHTA, CDR2 FQGNSA. The length of the CDR3 is 16 residues. The CDR3, as DNA: TGTGCCAGCAGCCGGGTTCCCCCGAGCCGGGCAGATACGCAGTATTTT. It yields the protein CASSRVPPSRADTQYF.